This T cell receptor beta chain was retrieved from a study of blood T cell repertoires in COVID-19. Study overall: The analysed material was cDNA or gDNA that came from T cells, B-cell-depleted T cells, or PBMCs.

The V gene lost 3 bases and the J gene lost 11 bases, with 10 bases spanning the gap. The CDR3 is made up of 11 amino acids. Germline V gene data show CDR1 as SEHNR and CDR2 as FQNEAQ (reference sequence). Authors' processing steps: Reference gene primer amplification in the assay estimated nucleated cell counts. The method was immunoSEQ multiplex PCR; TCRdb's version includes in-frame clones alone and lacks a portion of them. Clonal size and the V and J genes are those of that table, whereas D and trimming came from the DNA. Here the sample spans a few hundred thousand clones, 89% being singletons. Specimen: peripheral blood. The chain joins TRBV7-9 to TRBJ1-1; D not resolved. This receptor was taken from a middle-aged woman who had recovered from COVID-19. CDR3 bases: TGTGCCAGCAGCTTTCGAACTGCGGCTTTCTTT. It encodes CASSFRTAAFF.